This T cell receptor beta chain appears in the sequencing data of a study of a mutant IDH1 vaccine in newly diagnosed glioma. The assay was immunoSEQ multiplex PCR, and TCRdb's table has in-frame clones only and misses some. Here the sample spans around 26,000 clones, 82% being singletons. Regarding this clone: Its antigen is as yet unknown.

Study results and caveats: Variations in leading peripheral T cell clonotypes appeared to have no connection with pseudoprogression.

As for time point: week 47, end of study. Vaccinated patients received 300 ug of mutant IDH1 20-mer peptide per dose, with topical imiquimod. The astrocytomas were IDH1-mutant, ATRX-negative, and WHO grade 3 or 4. The CDR3 totals 13 residues. CDR1 is SQVTM, CDR2 ANQGSEA, per germline. The V end lost 7 bases, the J end lost 2 bases, and 14 bases lay between the germline ends. The starting material was PBMCs, obtained from a glioma patient whose treatment included an IDH1 peptide vaccine. The TCR was taken from a middle-aged man with glioma. Some clones in this sample may be carry-over from other donors' samples. V and J are TRBV29-1 and TRBJ2-5, with D perhaps TRBD1 or TRBD2 (6 bases each). The DNA of the CDR3 is TGCAGCGCACGGGGGCTACTACAAGAGACCCAGTACTTC. It yields the protein CSARGLLQETQYF.